The present T cell receptor beta chain was sequenced within a study of cytomegalovirus exposure and HLA in healthy donors. Some clones are missing from TCRdb's copy, which holds only in-frame ones; the method was immunoSEQ multiplex PCR. The top ten clones hold roughly 1.3% of a sample with more than 95,000 clones, about 94% of them seen once. Per germline, CDR1 SNHLY and CDR2 FYNNEI. The CDR3 is 13 amino acids. The V and J ends lost 4 bases and 6 bases respectively, with 11 bases between them. This clonotype originated in a woman aged 18 to 35 in good health and CMV-seronegative. The sequenced sample consisted of PBMCs. This chain joins TRBV2 and TRBJ2-3; possibly TRBD1 for D (6 bases). The CDR3 loop is CASSGDNTDTQYF. CDR3 bases: TGTGCCAGCAGTGGGGACAACACGGATACGCAGTATTTT. The variable domain in full, with the rest retrieved from reference TRBV2 and TRBJ2-3, is EPEVTQTPSHQVTQMGQEVILRCVPISNHLYFYWYRQILGQKVEFLVSFYNNEISEKSEIFDDQFSVERPDGSNFTLKIRSTKLEDSAMYFCASSGDNTDTQYFGPGTRLTVL.